The clone carrying this T cell receptor (beta chain) was found many times. The sample originates from a study of early T cells in non-severe SARS-CoV-2 infection. TCRdb re-derived calls from the 5' RACE reads in MiXCR, one entry per CDR3 protein. The sample lists 70,000 or so distinct CDR3 sequences; 12% were seen once. The sequenced material came from whole blood. This clonotype was obtained from an adult who was a healthcare worker with PCR-confirmed SARS-CoV-2 infection or an uninfected control (not recorded which).

CDR3: CASSERDSQMTLHF. The CDR3 DNA is TGCGCCAGCAGCGAACGGGACAGCCAAATGACCCTCCACTTT. This chain links TRBV5-1 with TRBJ1-6, with TRBD1 identical over 7 bases. V shed 4 bases, J shed 14 bases, and the junction held 12 bases outside the gene matches. The length of the CDR3 is 14 residues. Germline V gives CDR1 SGHRS, CDR2 YFSETQ.